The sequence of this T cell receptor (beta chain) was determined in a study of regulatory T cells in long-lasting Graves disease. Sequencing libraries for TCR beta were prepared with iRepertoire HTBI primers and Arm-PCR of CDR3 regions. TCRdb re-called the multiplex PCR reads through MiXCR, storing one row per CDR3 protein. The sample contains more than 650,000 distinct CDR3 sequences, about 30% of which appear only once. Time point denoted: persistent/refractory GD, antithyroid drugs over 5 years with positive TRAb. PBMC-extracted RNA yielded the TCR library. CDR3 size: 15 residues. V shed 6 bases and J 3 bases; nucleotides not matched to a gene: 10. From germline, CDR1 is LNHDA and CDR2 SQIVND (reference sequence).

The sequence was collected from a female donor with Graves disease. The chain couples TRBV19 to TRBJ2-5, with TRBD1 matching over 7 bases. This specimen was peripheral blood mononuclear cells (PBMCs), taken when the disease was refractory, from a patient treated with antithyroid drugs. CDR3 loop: CASSPGGLHKETQYF. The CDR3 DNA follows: TGTGCCAGTAGCCCAGGGGGTTTACACAAAGAGACCCAGTACTTC.